This T cell receptor beta chain was identified during a study of blood T cell repertoires in COVID-19. Membership in each cohort depended on participant-reported clinical history. Repertoires were generated with immunoSEQ multiplex PCR, while TCRdb's copy carries only in-frame clones and drops some. Of 200,000 to 250,000 clones in the sample, approximately 83% were seen once. In germline, CDR1 is LNHDA, CDR2 SQIVND (reference sequence). The CDR3 is 13 amino acids. V lost 5 bases and J lost 5, with 9 bases in between. The clonotype comes from a woman between 45 and 60 years old who had been exposed to COVID-19. Sequences were obtained from PBMCs or T cells enriched from blood (not recorded which). The V call is TRBV19, the J call TRBJ1-4; D is undetermined. The CDR3 DNA reads TGTGCCAGTAGTCCGTTCTTGAATGAAAAACTGTTTTTT. This translates into CASSPFLNEKLFF.